These T cell receptor beta chains were read from a single sample in a study of blood T cell repertoires in COVID-19. Some clones are missing from TCRdb's copy, which holds only in-frame ones; the method was immunoSEQ multiplex PCR. Of some 240,000 clones in the sample, approximately 80% were seen once. Sequencing was performed on peripheral blood. These receptors were obtained from a woman aged 80 or over with COVID-19, enrolled during active disease. The conserved cysteine and the conserved F or W are not part of the CDR3 here. The order of the fields is V gene, CDR3 protein.

v_call: TRBV30
cdr3_aa: AWSESGQWGQPQH

v_call: TRBV9
cdr3_aa: ASSVGVMSAQETQY

v_call: TRBV10-3
cdr3_aa: AISVGKGAYEQY

v_call: TRBV5-1
cdr3_aa: ASRMGLSTDTQY

v_call: TRBV4-1
cdr3_aa: ASSQDPANYGYT

v_call: TRBV6-5
cdr3_aa: ASRMFLSEPLH

v_call: TRBV30
cdr3_aa: AWRGTGLASDTQY

v_call: TRBV29-1
cdr3_aa: SVPGQGVFNEQF

v_call: TRBV6-5
cdr3_aa: ASSFTGLAGYT

v_call: TRBV7-2
cdr3_aa: ASSRRQGSSYNEQF